The 30 T cell receptor beta chains below all came from one sample that was sequenced in a study of OX40 agonist ivuxolimab in advanced cancers. Libraries were prepared by immunoSEQ multiplex PCR; TCRdb keeps only in-frame clonotypes and omits some of them. The table has tens of thousands of clones, just over 90% seen once. Sequenced here: CD4+ or CD8+ T cells sorted from blood, sampled in a trial of the OX40 agonist ivuxolimab. These receptors were collected from an adult with an advanced solid tumor such as melanoma, head and neck, liver or kidney cancer.

The rearrangement joins TRBV27 to TRBJ2-7; 7 positions agree with TRBD1. Germline values: CDR1 MNHEY, CDR2 SMNVEV (reference sequence). V gave up 0 bases and J gave up 0 bases; unmatched junction bases: 8. CDR3 length: 17 amino acids. CDR3 region: CASSLSPGRGISYEQYF. The CDR3 region has the DNA TGTGCCAGCAGTTTATCGCCTGGCAGGGGGATCTCCTACGAGCAGTACTTC.

This chain uses TRBV6-6 with TRBJ1-5; 7 nucleotides line up with TRBD1. The CDR3 is made up of 15 amino acids. Germline V gene lookup returns CDR1 MNHNY and CDR2 SVGAGI (reference sequence). The trim removed 6 bases at V and 4 bases at J, leaving 9 bases unmatched. CDR3 DNA sequence: TGTGCCAGCAGAGCCCGCCGGGACAGTAATCAGCCCCAGCATTTT. It specifies CASRARRDSNQPQHF.

V gene TRBV2 combines with J gene TRBJ2-6; 8 nucleotides match TRBD2. CDR3 length equals 16 residues. Germline V CDR1 and CDR2: SNHLY, FYNNEI. V dropped 10 bases and J dropped 1; count of bases not matched to a gene: 9. CDR3 loop: CAIFGTSVSGANVLTF. CDR3 bases: TGTGCCATCTTCGGGACTAGTGTGTCTGGGGCCAACGTCCTGACTTTC.

The chain is built from TRBV29-1 and TRBJ1-1; D is perhaps TRBD1 (5 bases). The CDR3 loop spans 15 amino acids. Trimming took off 1 base at V and 1 base at J, with 13 bases between the two ends. Germline CDR1 is SQVTM and CDR2 is ANQGSEA. The CDR3 reads CSVEGWDFKNTEAFF. CDR3 in DNA: TGCAGCGTTGAAGGCTGGGACTTTAAGAACACTGAAGCTTTCTTT.

This clone was counted only a few times. The V call is TRBV9, the J call TRBJ1-5, with D hard to call. The V gene lost 3 bases and the J gene lost 2 bases, with 9 bases spanning the gap. This CDR3 is 14 amino acids long. The germline V gene encodes CDR1 SGDLS and CDR2 YYNGEE. CDR3 in amino acids: CASSGRGGNQPQHF. CDR3 DNA sequence: TGTGCCAGCAGCGGGCGTGGAGGCAATCAGCCCCAGCATTTT. The variable domain in full, completed from reference TRBV9 and TRBJ1-5, reads DSGVTQTPKHLITATGQRVTLRCSPRSGDLSVYWYQQSLDQGLQFLIQYYNGEERAKGNILERFSAQQFPDLHSELNLSSLELGDSALYFCASSGRGGNQPQHFGDGTRLSIL.

The genes are TRBV27 and TRBJ2-7; D might be TRBD2 (6 bases). Trimming pared 2 bases from V and 0 bases from J, leaving 11 bases between. The CDR3 is 15 amino acids. CDR1 is MNHEY, CDR2 SMNVEV, per germline (reference sequence). In DNA, the CDR3 is TGTGCCAGCAGTTTAGAGGGCGGGACCTCCTACGAGCAGTACTTC. Protein: CASSLEGGTSYEQYF.

The chain joins TRBV6-6 to TRBJ1-1, with D possibly TRBD1 on 5 matching bases. V was clipped by 0 bases and J by 1 base, with 9 bases between them. Germline CDR1 and CDR2: MNHNY and SVGAGI (reference sequence). The CDR3 totals 15 residues. The CDR3: CASSYSPGGNTEAFF. For the CDR3, the DNA is TGTGCCAGCAGTTACTCCCCCGGGGGGAACACTGAAGCTTTCTTT.

The chain is built from TRBV5-8 and TRBJ1-1; TRBD1 might be the D (5 bases). The CDR3 contains 14 residues. Germline CDR1 reads SGHTS; CDR2 reads YDEGEE. Trimming stripped 5 bases from V and 5 bases from J, with 16 bases between. As DNA, the CDR3 is TGTGCCAGCAGTTTTTCCGGGGGGGGTACTGAAGCTTTCTTT. It translates to CASSFSGGGTEAFF.

V is TRBV19 and J is TRBJ1-2; D is possibly TRBD1 (5 bases). V shed 6 bases and J shed 4 bases, with 15 bases lying between them. Per germline, CDR1 LNHDA and CDR2 SQIVND (reference sequence). The CDR3 totals 14 residues. CDR3 in amino acids: CASRLEGLGYGYTF. CDR3 DNA: TGTGCCAGTAGGTTGGAGGGGCTTGGCTATGGCTACACCTTC.

The V call is TRBV27, the J call TRBJ1-1; TRBD1 matches 11 bases. Germline V gives CDR1 MNHEY, CDR2 SMNVEV (reference sequence). V shed 4 bases, J shed 0 bases, and the junction held 4 bases outside the gene matches. The CDR3 consists of 16 residues. CDR3 in amino acids: CASSYRTGGMNTEAFF. The CDR3 DNA reads TGTGCCAGCAGTTATAGGACAGGGGGCATGAACACTGAAGCTTTCTTT.

This chain uses TRBV5-6 with TRBJ2-7; D gene uncertain. The CDR3 is made up of 15 amino acids. V was cut by 3 bases and J by 0 bases, with 13 bases left in between. Germline V CDR1 and CDR2: SGHDT, YYEEEE. CDR3 loop: CASSSLLGSSYEQYF. DNA for the CDR3: TGTGCCAGCAGCTCCTTGTTAGGAAGCTCCTACGAGCAGTACTTC. The full variable domain, rest sourced from reference TRBV5-6 and TRBJ2-7, is DAGVTQSPTHLIKTRGQQVTLRCSPKSGHDTVSWYQQALGQGPQFIFQYYEEEERQRGNFPDRFSGHQFPNYSSELNVNALLLGDSALYLCASSSLLGSSYEQYFGPGTRLTVT.

This clone is deemed medium-sized. The chain recombines TRBV28 with TRBJ1-4; D is unresolved. The V gene's germline CDR1 is MDHEN and CDR2 SYDVKM. The length of the CDR3 is 13 residues. Trimming shortened V by 4 bases and J by 8 bases, and 11 bases separated the two germline ends. Written as DNA, the CDR3 is TGTGCCAGCAGTTGGGAGGAGGACGAAAAACTGTTTTTT. Translated: CASSWEEDEKLFF.

The chain uses TRBV30 and TRBJ1-2, with 7 bases fitting TRBD1. This CDR3 comprises 14 residues. Trimming removed 3 bases from V and 7 bases from J; junction bases left unmatched: 11. Germline V CDR1 and CDR2: GTSNPN, SVGIG (reference sequence). The DNA of the CDR3 is TGTGCCTGGAGAGCCAGACAGGGTGCTCTTGGCTACACCTTC. Its protein product is CAWRARQGALGYTF. Using reference TRBV30 and TRBJ1-2 for the parts outside the CDR3, the full variable domain is SQTIHQWPATLVQPVGSPLSLECTVEGTSNPNLYWYRQAAGRGLQLLFYSVGIGQISSEVPQNLSASRPQDRQFILSSKKLLLSDSGFYLCAWRARQGALGYTFGSGTRLTVV.

The rearrangement links TRBV19 to TRBJ2-3, with D maybe TRBD2 (5 bases). The V gene lost 7 bases and the J gene lost 0 bases, with 14 bases spanning the gap. Germline assignment: CDR1 LNHDA and CDR2 SQIVND (reference sequence). The CDR3 length is 15 residues. The DNA for the CDR3 is TGTGCCAGTACCAAAGCTAGCCTTAGCACAGATACGCAGTATTTT. It yields the protein CASTKASLSTDTQYF.

The chain recombines TRBV5-1 with TRBJ2-1; D is uncertain. The CDR3 runs 12 residues. The V end was cut by 2 bases, the J end by 4 bases, with 4 bases between. The germline CDR1 and CDR2 sequences are SGHRS and YFSETQ. This chain's CDR3 is CASSFGYNEQFF. CDR3 DNA sequence: TGCGCCAGCAGCTTTGGTTACAATGAGCAGTTCTTC.

The gene calls are TRBV2 and TRBJ2-7; TRBD1 aligns across 7 bases. V shed 8 bases and J 1 base; nucleotides not matched to a gene: 2. The germline gives CDR1 SNHLY, CDR2 FYNNEI. CDR3 length: 12 amino acids. The CDR3 sequence is CASRQGSYEQYF. Here the CDR3 DNA reads TGTGCCAGCCGACAGGGATCCTACGAGCAGTACTTC.

The chain recombines TRBV4-1 with TRBJ2-4; D not certain. V gave up 0 bases and J gave up 8 bases, with 11 bases separating them. Germline V CDR1 and CDR2: MGHRA, YSYEKL. CDR3 length equals 14 residues. CDR3 nucleotide sequence: TGCGCCAGCAGCCAAGAGAATCCGGGCGACATTCAGTACTTC. As protein: CASSQENPGDIQYF.

The chain has TRBV5-6 and TRBJ1-2, with D hard to call. V dropped 2 bases and J dropped 7 bases, with 12 bases sitting between them. The CDR3 has 13 residues. Germline V gene sequence: CDR1 SGHDT, CDR2 YYEEEE. The CDR3 is CASSLGTSGGYTF. In DNA, the CDR3 is TGTGCCAGCAGCTTAGGTACGTCCGGTGGCTACACCTTC.

The chain is built from TRBV19 and TRBJ2-7, with TRBD1 identical over 8 bases. CDR1 and CDR2 (germline): LNHDA, SQIVND (reference sequence). The CDR3 length is 16 residues. The trim removed 3 bases at V and 5 bases at J, leaving 12 bases unmatched. The CDR3 protein is CASSIGLRGLRHEQYF. CDR3 bases: TGTGCCAGTAGTATTGGGCTCAGGGGGCTCCGGCACGAGCAGTACTTC.

This chain joins TRBV6-5 and TRBJ2-2; D is undetermined. With 2 bases removed from V and 1 base from J, the gap between germline ends came to 8 bases. CDR1 and CDR2 (germline): MNHEY, SVGAGI. The CDR3 is 15 residues long. The CDR3 loop reads CASSYAVLNTGELFF. The CDR3 coding sequence is TGTGCCAGCAGTTACGCGGTGTTGAACACCGGGGAGCTGTTTTTT.

The chain couples TRBV11-2 to TRBJ2-5; TRBD2 matches 11 bases. The CDR3 spans 15 residues. Germline CDR1 and CDR2: SGHAT and FQNNGV. V dropped 0 bases and J dropped 3; count of bases not matched to a gene: 0. CDR3 nucleotide sequence: TGTGCCAGCAGCTTAGAACTAGCGGGGGAAGAGACCCAGTACTTC. It translates to CASSLELAGEETQYF. Drawing the rest from reference TRBV11-2 and TRBJ2-5, the complete variable domain is EAGVAQSPRYKIIEKRQSVAFWCNPISGHATLYWYQQILGQGPKLLIQFQNNGVVDDSQLPKDRFSAERLKGVDSTLKIQPAKLEDSAVYLCASSLELAGEETQYFGPGTRLLVL.

This chain joins TRBV28 and TRBJ1-5; no clear D. CDR3 length: 12 residues. Germline loops: CDR1 MDHEN, CDR2 SYDVKM. V was cut by 4 bases and J by 5 bases, with 6 bases left in between. The CDR3 reads CASSSEYQPQHF. The CDR3 DNA sequence: TGTGCCAGCAGTTCGGAGTATCAGCCCCAGCATTTT.

This clone was counted once. The V and J genes are TRBV4-3 and TRBJ2-7; D gene unclear. V lost 5 bases and J lost 4, with 12 bases in between. This CDR3 contains 13 residues. The germline gives CDR1 LGHNA, CDR2 YSLEER. CDR3 nucleotides: TGCGCCAGCAGCAAAATCGAAGGGTACGAGCAGTACTTC. Translating it yields CASSKIEGYEQYF.

J is TRBJ2-2 and V is TRBV14, with D perhaps matching TRBD2 (5 bases). Germline V gene lookup returns CDR1 SGHDN and CDR2 FVKESK. The CDR3 extends over 15 amino acids. The V and J ends lost 2 bases and 5 bases respectively, with 12 bases between them. The CDR3 DNA is TGTGCCAGCAGCCAACGTGGGAGCAGGACCGGGGAGCTGTTTTTT. Translated: CASSQRGSRTGELFF.

The V call is TRBV19, the J call TRBJ2-5; D is possibly TRBD2 (6 bases). V dropped 5 bases and J dropped 2 bases, with 18 bases sitting between them. The CDR3 consists of 16 residues. The germline V gene encodes CDR1 LNHDA and CDR2 SQIVND (reference sequence). The CDR3 nucleotides read TGTGCCAGTAGTCGCCACTCAAGGGGAGGTCAAGAGACCCAGTACTTC. Translation gives CASSRHSRGGQETQYF.

The CDR3 is CASSLSATRDEQFF. As DNA, the CDR3 is TGTGCCAGCAGTTTATCGGCTACTAGGGATGAGCAGTTCTTC. The V gene is TRBV28, the J gene TRBJ2-1; TRBD2 might be the D (5 bases). CDR3 length equals 14 residues. The germline V gene has CDR1 MDHEN and CDR2 SYDVKM. V shed 1 base and J shed 8 bases, with 12 bases lying between them.

This chain connects TRBV4-3 to TRBJ2-7; 8 nucleotides align to TRBD1. V was pared by 5 bases and J by 4 bases, with 10 bases of the junction left unmatched. CDR1 LGHNA and CDR2 YSLEER come from the germline V gene. The CDR3 contains 15 residues. For the CDR3, the DNA is TGCGCCAGCAGCAAAAACCGGGACAGGAATTACGAGCAGTACTTC. Translating it yields CASSKNRDRNYEQYF.

The chain joins TRBV14 to TRBJ2-3; TRBD2 matches at 12 bases. In germline, CDR1 is SGHDN, CDR2 FVKESK. V lost 4 bases to trimming and J lost 5 bases; unmatched junction nucleotides: 4. The CDR3 has 15 residues. The CDR3 region is CASSPSGRAGDTQYF. The CDR3 DNA follows: TGTGCCAGCAGCCCTAGCGGGAGGGCCGGAGATACGCAGTATTTT.

V gene TRBV19 combines with J gene TRBJ2-1; 12 bases line up with TRBD2. The CDR3 contains 15 residues. Germline loops: CDR1 LNHDA, CDR2 SQIVND (reference sequence). The junction had 6 bases not matched to a gene; V was cut back by 3 bases and J by 9 bases. The DNA for the CDR3 is TGTGCCAGTAGTATTGGCCTAGCGGGAGGGCTTGAGCAGTTCTTC. This codes for CASSIGLAGGLEQFF.

V is TRBV5-4 and J is TRBJ2-1; D gene unclear. Germline CDR1 SGHNT, CDR2 YYREEE (reference sequence). The CDR3 spans 15 residues. V was shortened by 0 bases and J by 4 bases, with 11 bases between the two germline ends. CDR3 protein: CASSLVAQSYNEQFF. The DNA for the CDR3 is TGTGCCAGCAGCTTGGTGGCACAGAGTTACAATGAGCAGTTCTTC.